These 21 T cell receptor beta chains share one sample of origin, sequenced in a study of blood T cell repertoires in COVID-19 (dated by TCRdb to between 2020 and 2021). Library prep was done by the immunoSEQ multiplex PCR assay. TCRdb took over this immuneACCESS table, retaining in-frame rearrangements with V and J assigned. Such tables are incomplete; in checked studies, under half of the missing clones stem from an unresolved V gene, and the remainder is unexplained. Recorded for this sample are approximately 440,000 clones; about 92% of them occurred a single time. About 0.6% of the sample belongs to the ten largest clones. The material sequenced was PBMCs or T cells enriched from blood (not recorded which). All receptors come from a man aged 18 to 30 who had recovered from COVID-19.

Of note for this clone: Within the sample, other DNA sequences also encode this same CDR3. The V and J genes are TRBV28 and TRBJ1-4; D is uncertain. CDR1 and CDR2 from the germline V gene are MDHEN and SYDVKM. The CDR3 spans 11 residues. The V gene lost 2 bases and the J gene lost 7 bases, with 2 bases spanning the gap. CDR3 region: CASSLREKLFF. DNA of the CDR3: TGTGCCAGCAGTTTACGTGAAAAACTGTTTTTT.

This chain joins TRBV13 and TRBJ1-6, with 8 bases lining up with TRBD1. Germline V gene lookup returns CDR1 PRHDT and CDR2 FYEKMQ (reference sequence). This CDR3 has 16 residues. The V gene end was trimmed by 0 bases and the J gene end by 7 bases; junction bases not matched to a gene: 5. The CDR3 sequence: CASSLGRTGRNSPLHF. The CDR3 DNA sequence: TGTGCCAGCAGCTTAGGTCGGACAGGGCGGAATTCACCCCTCCACTTT.

This sequence joins TRBV7-8 and TRBJ2-7; 12 bases agree with TRBD2. CDR3 length: 16 amino acids. After removal of 4 bases from V and 2 bases from J, the junction contained 6 bases not matched to a gene. From germline, CDR1 is SGHVS and CDR2 FQNEAQ. The CDR3 nucleotides read TGTGCCAGCAGCTCCCTAGCGGGGGGGAAACCCTACGAGCAGTACTTC. Translating gives CASSSLAGGKPYEQYF.

This sequence joins TRBV25-1 and TRBJ2-7; a possible D gene is TRBD2 (5 bases). The CDR3 spans 12 residues. Trimming stripped 1 base from V and 7 bases from J, with 8 bases between. Germline CDR1 MGHDK, CDR2 SYGVNS. The CDR3 is CASSESGLEQYF. CDR3 nucleotides: TGTGCCAGCAGTGAATCGGGGTTGGAGCAGTACTTC.

The J gene is TRBJ1-2, the V gene TRBV6-4, with 7 bases that match TRBD1. The CDR3 sequence is 16 residues long. The V and J ends lost 4 bases and 4 bases, in that order; junction bases with no gene match: 12. Germline V gene data show CDR1 as MRHNA and CDR2 as SNTAGT. For the CDR3, the DNA is TGTGCCAGCAGTGTGGGACCAACAGGGGCGGTCTATGGCTACACCTTC. Translation gives CASSVGPTGAVYGYTF.

This clone was seen a handful of times. The chain is built from TRBV11-2 and TRBJ1-4; no clear D gene. This CDR3 has 15 residues. Germline V gives CDR1 SGHAT, CDR2 FQNNGV. The V and J ends lost 4 bases and 0 bases respectively, with 9 bases between them. The CDR3 here is CASSSTVATNEKLFF. The CDR3 DNA reads as TGTGCCAGCAGCTCTACTGTGGCAACTAATGAAAAACTGTTTTTT.

The J gene is TRBJ1-5, the V gene TRBV30; no clear D. With 0 bases removed from V and 6 bases from J, the gap between germline ends came to 15 bases. Germline V gene data show CDR1 as GTSNPN and CDR2 as SVGIG (reference sequence). CDR3 size: 15 residues. CDR3 amino acids: CAWSVPGGKSQPQHF. The CDR3 DNA sequence: TGTGCCTGGAGTGTACCAGGAGGGAAGAGTCAGCCCCAGCATTTT.

The chain joins TRBV3-1 (or the pseudogene TRBV3-2) to TRBJ2-1; weak D call: TRBD2 (6 bases). V gave up 2 bases and J gave up 3 bases, with 14 bases separating them. The CDR3 sequence is 16 residues long. The germline gives CDR1 LGHDT, CDR2 YNNKEL (reference sequence). Here the CDR3 reads CASSQTIGSNYNEQFF. DNA of the CDR3: TGTGCCAGCAGCCAAACCATCGGGAGTAACTACAATGAGCAGTTCTTC.

The V gene is TRBV13, the J gene TRBJ2-1, with a possible D match to TRBD2 (7 bases). The CDR3 spans 15 residues. Per the germline V gene, CDR1 is PRHDT and CDR2 is FYEKMQ (reference sequence). The ends were cut back, 3 bases at V and 5 bases at J, with 14 bases in the middle. The CDR3 region is CASSFGGRGDNEQFF. As DNA, the CDR3 is TGTGCCAGCAGCTTCGGGGGGCGCGGTGACAATGAGCAGTTCTTC.

The V gene is TRBV24-1, the J gene TRBJ1-2; a possible D gene is TRBD1 (6 bases). The CDR3 length is 14 residues. V lost 3 bases and J 5 bases, leaving 12 bases between the germline ends. Germline V gene sequence: CDR1 KGHDR, CDR2 SFDVKD. The CDR3 region has the DNA TGTGCCACCAGTGATGCGGACAGACCTTATGGCTACACCTTC. Its translation: CATSDADRPYGYTF.

This rearrangement joins TRBV14 to TRBJ1-1; D ambiguous. This CDR3 spans 11 amino acids. Germline CDR1 SGHDN, CDR2 FVKESK. Trimming pared 10 bases from V and 4 bases from J, leaving 10 bases between. CDR3 loop: CATGSGTEAFF. The CDR3 DNA is TGTGCCACCGGGAGCGGCACTGAAGCTTTCTTT.

The gene calls are TRBV19 and TRBJ1-5, with D perhaps matching TRBD1 (6 bases). CDR3 length: 15 amino acids. The V end lost 3 bases, the J end lost 4 bases, and 13 bases lay between the germline ends. CDR1 and CDR2 from the germline V gene are LNHDA and SQIVND (reference sequence). The CDR3 loop reads CASSMREGGNQPQHF. CDR3 DNA: TGTGCCAGTAGTATGAGGGAGGGGGGGAATCAGCCCCAGCATTTT.

The chain joins TRBV5-6 to TRBJ1-1; unclear D gene. The CDR3 runs 14 residues. Germline V gene sequence: CDR1 SGHDT, CDR2 YYEEEE. V was clipped by 0 bases and J by 1 base, with 7 bases between them. This CDR3 reads CASSLERGNTEAFF. The CDR3 nucleotides are TGTGCCAGCAGCTTGGAGCGGGGGAACACTGAAGCTTTCTTT.

The chain uses TRBV28 and TRBJ1-5; 7 bases map to TRBD1. The V segment lost 3 bases and the J segment 2 bases; nucleotides outside the gene matches: 7. This CDR3 contains 16 residues. From germline, CDR1 is MDHEN and CDR2 SYDVKM. The CDR3 nucleotides are TGTGCCAGCAGTTTTTCCCGCAGGGGGGGCAATCAGCCCCAGCATTTT. Amino acids: CASSFSRRGGNQPQHF.

This clone was detected once. This rearrangement joins TRBV18 to TRBJ1-2; 7 positions agree with TRBD1. The J segment lost 2 bases and the V segment lost 5 bases, leaving 5 bases of the junction unmatched. Germline CDR1 reads KGHSH; CDR2 reads LQKENI. The CDR3 is 14 residues long. CDR3 sequence: CASSTTGANYGYTF. The CDR3 DNA reads as TGTGCCAGCTCAACTACAGGGGCCAACTATGGCTACACCTTC.

The V gene is TRBV9, the J gene TRBJ2-1; 9 bases map to TRBD2. This CDR3 has 18 residues. With V trimmed by 3 bases and J by 6 bases, 16 bases remained unmatched. Per the germline V gene, CDR1 is SGDLS and CDR2 is YYNGEE. The CDR3 spells CASSEGPKSKREVNEQFF. DNA for the CDR3: TGTGCCAGCAGCGAGGGCCCCAAAAGTAAGCGGGAGGTCAATGAGCAGTTCTTC. The full variable domain, completed using reference TRBV9 and TRBJ2-1, is DSGVTQTPKHLITATGQRVTLRCSPRSGDLSVYWYQQSLDQGLQFLIQYYNGEERAKGNILERFSAQQFPDLHSELNLSSLELGDSALYFCASSEGPKSKREVNEQFFGPGTRLTVL.

This rearrangement joins TRBV30 to TRBJ1-6; D is undetermined. This CDR3 is 13 amino acids long. CDR1 GTSNPN and CDR2 SVGIG come from the germline V gene (reference sequence). V lost 3 bases to trimming and J lost 9 bases, with 12 bases between them. CDR3 DNA: TGTGCCTGGAGCGGAGAGGAGCGTTCACCCCTCCACTTT. As protein: CAWSGEERSPLHF. The full variable domain, completed using reference TRBV30 and TRBJ1-6, is SQTIHQWPATLVQPVGSPLSLECTVEGTSNPNLYWYRQAAGRGLQLLFYSVGIGQISSEVPQNLSASRPQDRQFILSSKKLLLSDSGFYLCAWSGEERSPLHFGNGTRLTVT.

The chain has TRBV2 and TRBJ1-5; perhaps TRBD1 as D (6 bases). The CDR3 runs 15 residues. Trimming stripped 4 bases from V and 3 bases from J, with 13 bases between. Germline CDR1 is SNHLY and CDR2 is FYNNEI. CDR3: CASSGQGQNNQPQHF. In nucleotides, the CDR3 is TGTGCCAGCAGTGGCCAAGGACAGAACAATCAGCCCCAGCATTTT.

The rearrangement uses TRBV11-3 and TRBJ1-1; D might be TRBD1 (5 bases). Deletions cut 4 bases from V and 0 bases from J, with 12 bases between. The CDR3 sequence is 15 residues long. Germline V lookup: CDR1 SGHNT, CDR2 YENEEA. The CDR3 protein is CASSSRQRLNTEAFF. Here the CDR3 DNA reads TGTGCCAGCAGCTCACGACAGAGGCTGAACACTGAAGCTTTCTTT.

This chain joins TRBV5-5 and TRBJ1-4; perhaps TRBD1 as D (6 bases). In germline, CDR1 is SGHKS, CDR2 YYEKEE (reference sequence). This CDR3 contains 16 residues. The V and J ends lost 0 bases and 0 bases respectively, with 9 bases between them. The CDR3 is CASSLAGTTTNEKLFF. The CDR3 DNA is TGTGCCAGCAGCTTGGCAGGGACAACAACTAATGAAAAACTGTTTTTT.

This chain joins TRBV7-9 and TRBJ1-2, with a weak D call TRBD1 (6 bases). Germline CDR1 is SEHNR and CDR2 is FQNEAQ (reference sequence). The ends were cut back, 1 base at V and 2 bases at J, with 11 bases in the middle. The CDR3 covers 15 residues. The CDR3 coding sequence is TGTGCCAGCAGCTTAGGGGGGCCGTGGAACTATGGCTACACCTTC. Amino acids: CASSLGGPWNYGYTF.